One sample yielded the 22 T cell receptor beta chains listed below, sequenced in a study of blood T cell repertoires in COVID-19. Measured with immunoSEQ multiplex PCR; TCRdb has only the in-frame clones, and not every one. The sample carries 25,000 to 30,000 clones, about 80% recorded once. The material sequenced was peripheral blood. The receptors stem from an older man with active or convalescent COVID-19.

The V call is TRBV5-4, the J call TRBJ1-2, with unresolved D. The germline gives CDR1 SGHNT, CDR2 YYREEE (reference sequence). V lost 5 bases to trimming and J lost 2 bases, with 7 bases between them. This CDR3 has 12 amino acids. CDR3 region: CASSTDNYGYTF. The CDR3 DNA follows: TGTGCCAGCAGTACAGACAACTATGGCTACACCTTC.

The DNA of the CDR3 is TGCAGCGTTGCCGACGGCGCTGCGGTGACCCAGTACTTC. It is translated as CSVADGAAVTQYF. The V call is TRBV29-1, the J call TRBJ2-5, with D unclear. CDR1 SQVTM and CDR2 ANQGSEA come from the germline V gene. The CDR3 loop spans 13 amino acids. The V end lost 4 bases, the J end lost 7 bases, and 16 bases lay between the germline ends.

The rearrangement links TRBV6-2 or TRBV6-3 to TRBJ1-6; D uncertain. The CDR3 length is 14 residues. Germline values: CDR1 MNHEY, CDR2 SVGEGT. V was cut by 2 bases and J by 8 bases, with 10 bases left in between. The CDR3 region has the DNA TGTGCCAGCAGTTACGAACACCGATATTCACCCCTCCACTTT. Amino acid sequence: CASSYEHRYSPLHF.

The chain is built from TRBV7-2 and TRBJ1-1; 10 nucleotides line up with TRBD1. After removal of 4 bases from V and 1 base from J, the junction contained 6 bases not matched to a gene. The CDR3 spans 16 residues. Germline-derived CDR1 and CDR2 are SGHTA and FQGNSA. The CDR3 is CASSYGQGGGNTEAFF. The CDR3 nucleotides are TGTGCCAGCAGCTATGGACAGGGGGGCGGGAACACTGAAGCTTTCTTT.

Written as DNA, the CDR3 is TGTGCCAGTAGTTTTACGGCTCTAGCGCGTGGGATCCATGAGCAGTTCTTC. Protein sequence: CASSFTALARGIHEQFF. The chain joins TRBV19 to TRBJ2-1; D may be TRBD2 (6 bases). In germline, CDR1 is LNHDA, CDR2 SQIVND (reference sequence). The ends were cut back, 5 bases at V and 8 bases at J, with 25 bases in the middle. The CDR3 runs to 17 residues.

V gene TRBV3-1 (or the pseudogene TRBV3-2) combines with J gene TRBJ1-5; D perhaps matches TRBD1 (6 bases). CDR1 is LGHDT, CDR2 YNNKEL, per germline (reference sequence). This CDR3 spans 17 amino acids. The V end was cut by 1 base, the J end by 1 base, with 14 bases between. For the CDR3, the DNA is TGTGCCAGCAGCCAAGGGACAGCCCGTCGAAGCAATCAGCCCCAGCATTTT. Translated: CASSQGTARRSNQPQHF.

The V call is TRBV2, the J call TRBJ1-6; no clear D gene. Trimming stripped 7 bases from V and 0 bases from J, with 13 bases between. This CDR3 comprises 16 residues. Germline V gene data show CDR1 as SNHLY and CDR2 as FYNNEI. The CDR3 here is CASMLDTSSYNSPLHF. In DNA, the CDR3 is TGTGCCAGCATGCTCGACACAAGCTCCTATAATTCACCCCTCCACTTT.

The CDR3 here is CASRLGRQGFEAFF. The CDR3 DNA reads as TGTGCCAGCAGGCTGGGGAGACAGGGATTTGAAGCTTTCTTT. V and J are TRBV5-6 and TRBJ1-1; 7 bases agree with TRBD1. J lost 7 bases, V lost 5 bases, and 11 bases had no gene match. Germline CDR1 and CDR2: SGHDT and YYEEEE. This CDR3 has 14 residues.

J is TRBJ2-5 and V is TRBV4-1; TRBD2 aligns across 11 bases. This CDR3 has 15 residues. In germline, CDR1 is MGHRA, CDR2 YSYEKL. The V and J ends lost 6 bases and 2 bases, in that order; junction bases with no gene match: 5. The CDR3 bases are TGCGCCAGCAGGAGTAGCGGGGGGGTTCAAGAGACCCAGTACTTC. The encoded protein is CASRSSGGVQETQYF.

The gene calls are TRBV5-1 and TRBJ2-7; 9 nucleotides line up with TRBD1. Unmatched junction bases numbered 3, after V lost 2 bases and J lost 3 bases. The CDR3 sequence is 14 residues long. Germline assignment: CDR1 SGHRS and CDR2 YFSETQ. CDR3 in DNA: TGCGCCAGCAGCTTCGGGACAGGGCGCTACGAGCAGTACTTC. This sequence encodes CASSFGTGRYEQYF. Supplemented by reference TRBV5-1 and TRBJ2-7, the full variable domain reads KAGVTQTPRYLIKTRGQQVTLSCSPISGHRSVSWYQQTPGQGLQFLFEYFSETQRNKGNFPGRFSGRQFSNSRSEMNVSTLELGDSALYLCASSFGTGRYEQYFGPGTRLTVT.

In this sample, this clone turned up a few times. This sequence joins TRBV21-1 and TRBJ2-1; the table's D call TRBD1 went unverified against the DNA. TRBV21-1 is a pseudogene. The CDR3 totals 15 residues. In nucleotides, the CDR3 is TGTGCCAGCACCCGTAGGGACAGCTCCTACAATGAGCAGTTCTTC. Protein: CASTRRDSSYNEQFF.

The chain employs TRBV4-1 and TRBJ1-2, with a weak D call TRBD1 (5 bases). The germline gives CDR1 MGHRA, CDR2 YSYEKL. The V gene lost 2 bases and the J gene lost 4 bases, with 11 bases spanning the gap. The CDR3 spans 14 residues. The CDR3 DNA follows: TGCGCCAGCAGCCAACCCGACAGCATCTATGGCTACACCTTC. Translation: CASSQPDSIYGYTF.

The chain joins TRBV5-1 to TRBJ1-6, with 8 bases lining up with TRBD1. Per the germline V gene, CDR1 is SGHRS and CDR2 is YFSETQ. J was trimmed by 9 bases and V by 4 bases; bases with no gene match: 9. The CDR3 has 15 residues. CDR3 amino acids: CASSDQGAGVSPLHF. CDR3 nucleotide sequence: TGCGCCAGCAGCGACCAGGGGGCGGGTGTTTCACCCCTCCACTTT.

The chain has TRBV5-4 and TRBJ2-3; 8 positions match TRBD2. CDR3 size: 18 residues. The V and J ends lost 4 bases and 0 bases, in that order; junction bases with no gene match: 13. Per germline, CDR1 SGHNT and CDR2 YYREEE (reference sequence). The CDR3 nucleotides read TGTGCCAGCAGCCGAGGGGGGAAAGCGGGAGCTAGCACAGATACGCAGTATTTT. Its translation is CASSRGGKAGASTDTQYF. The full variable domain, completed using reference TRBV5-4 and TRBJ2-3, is ETGVTQSPTHLIKTRGQQVTLRCSSQSGHNTVSWYQQALGQGPQFIFQYYREEENGRGNFPPRFSGLQFPNYSSELNVNALELDDSALYLCASSRGGKAGASTDTQYFGPGTRLTVL.

CDR3 residues: CASSQEPINWRANQPQHF. The CDR3 coding sequence is TGTGCCAGCAGCCAAGAACCGATTAATTGGCGGGCCAATCAGCCCCAGCATTTT. This chain uses TRBV4-2 with TRBJ1-5; D is undetermined. The CDR3 consists of 18 residues. Germline loops: CDR1 LGHNA, CDR2 YNFKEQ. The ends were cut back, 0 bases at V and 3 bases at J, with 18 bases in the middle.

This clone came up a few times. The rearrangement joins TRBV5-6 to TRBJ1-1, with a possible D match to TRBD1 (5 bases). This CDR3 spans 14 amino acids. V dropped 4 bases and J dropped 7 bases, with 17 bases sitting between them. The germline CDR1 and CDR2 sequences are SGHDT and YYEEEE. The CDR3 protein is CASSPLGQGREAFF. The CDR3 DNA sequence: TGTGCCAGCAGCCCTCTGGGGCAGGGTCGTGAAGCTTTCTTT.

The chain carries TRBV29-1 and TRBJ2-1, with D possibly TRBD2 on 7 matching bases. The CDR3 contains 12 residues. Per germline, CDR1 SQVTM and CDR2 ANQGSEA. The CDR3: CSGAGAYNEQFF. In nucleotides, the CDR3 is TGCAGTGGGGCGGGGGCTTACAATGAGCAGTTCTTC.

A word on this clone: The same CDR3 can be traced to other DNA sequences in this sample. CDR3 protein: CASSPDSSYEQYF. CDR3 nucleotides: TGTGCCAGCAGTCCAGACTCCTCCTACGAGCAGTACTTC. The chain joins TRBV3-1 (or the pseudogene TRBV3-2) to TRBJ2-7; D ambiguous. This CDR3 is built from 13 residues. The ends were cut back, 6 bases at V and 0 bases at J, with 9 bases in the middle. CDR1 is LGHDT and CDR2 is YNNKEL in the germline V gene (reference sequence).

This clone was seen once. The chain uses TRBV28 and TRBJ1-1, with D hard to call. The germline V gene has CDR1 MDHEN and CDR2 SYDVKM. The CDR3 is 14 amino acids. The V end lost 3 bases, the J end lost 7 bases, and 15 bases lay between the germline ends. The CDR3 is CASSLVSGSLEAFF. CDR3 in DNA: TGTGCCAGCAGTTTGGTTTCAGGAAGCCTTGAAGCTTTCTTT.

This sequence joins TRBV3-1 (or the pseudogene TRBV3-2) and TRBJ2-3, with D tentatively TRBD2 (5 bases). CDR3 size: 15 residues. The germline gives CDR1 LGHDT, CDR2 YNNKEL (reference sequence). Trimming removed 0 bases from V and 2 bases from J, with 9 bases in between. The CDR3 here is CASSQDGDTTDTQYF. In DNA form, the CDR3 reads TGTGCCAGCAGCCAAGACGGGGATACCACAGATACGCAGTATTTT.

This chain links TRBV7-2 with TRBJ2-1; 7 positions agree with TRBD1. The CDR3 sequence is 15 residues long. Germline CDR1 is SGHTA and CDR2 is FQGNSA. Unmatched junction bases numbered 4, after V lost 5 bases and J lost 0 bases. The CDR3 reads CASSAGTASYNEQFF. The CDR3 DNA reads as TGTGCCAGCAGCGCTGGGACAGCCTCCTACAATGAGCAGTTCTTC.

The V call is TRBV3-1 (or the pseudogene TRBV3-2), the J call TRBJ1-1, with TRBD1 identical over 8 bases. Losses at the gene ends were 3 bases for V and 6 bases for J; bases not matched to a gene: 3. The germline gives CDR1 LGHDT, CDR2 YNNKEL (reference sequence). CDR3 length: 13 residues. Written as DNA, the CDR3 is TGTGCCAGCAGCCAGGACAGGGAGGCTGAAGCTTTCTTT. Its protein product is CASSQDREAEAFF.